This TCR beta chain was profiled in a study of cytomegalovirus exposure and HLA in healthy donors. The PCR ran on 60 Vbeta and 13 Jbeta primers. Using immunoSEQ multiplex PCR, the repertoire was profiled, and TCRdb retains in-frame clones only, with some absent. This table has under 200,000 clones, around 84% appearing once. The TCR originated in a man aged 50-59 years in good health and CMV-seropositive. Input material: PBMCs.

The CDR3 sequence: CASSHPGGVDGYTF. The CDR3 region has the DNA TGTGCCAGCAGCCACCCCGGGGGGGTCGACGGCTACACCTTC. The gene calls are TRBV14 and TRBJ1-2, with D perhaps matching TRBD1 (5 bases). The ends were cut back, 3 bases at V and 8 bases at J, with 16 bases in the middle. Per the germline V gene, CDR1 is SGHDN and CDR2 is FVKESK. This CDR3 has 14 amino acids.